The 23 T cell receptor beta chains given below trace back to one sample, sequenced in a study of blood T cell repertoires in COVID-19. Using immunoSEQ multiplex PCR, the repertoire was profiled, and TCRdb retains in-frame clones only, with some absent. Seen here are approximately 150,000 clones, around 84% observed once, and the top ten hold approximately 8.2%. Source material: peripheral blood. These receptors came from a woman aged 55-70 years with acute or convalescent COVID-19.

This clone has just one count. The V and J genes are TRBV15 and TRBJ2-7, with 8 bases lining up with TRBD1. J gave up 0 bases and V 8 bases, and 9 bases lay outside the gene matches. The germline gives CDR1 LNHNV, CDR2 YYDKDF (reference sequence). The CDR3 length is 15 residues. CDR3 sequence (DNA): TGTGCCACCCAAGACAGGGGTAGTAGCTCCTACGAGCAGTACTTC. Translation: CATQDRGSSSYEQYF. Full variable domain (remainder filled in from reference TRBV15 and TRBJ2-7): DAMVIQNPRYQVTQFGKPVTLSCSQTLNHNVMYWYQQKSSQAPKLLFHYYDKDFNNEADTPDNFQSRRPNTSFCFLDIRSPGLGDTAMYLCATQDRGSSSYEQYFGPGTRLTVT.

This clone was observed a single time. This chain connects TRBV7-9 to TRBJ2-5; 11 nucleotides agree with TRBD2. Germline CDR1 SEHNR, CDR2 FQNEAQ (reference sequence). The CDR3 contains 15 residues. Trimming cost V 5 bases and J 5 bases; bases outside gene matches: 7. The CDR3 protein is CASSHSGGAQETQYF. DNA for the CDR3: TGTGCCAGCAGCCATAGCGGGGGGGCTCAGGAGACCCAGTACTTC.

The rearrangement joins TRBV6-5 to TRBJ2-2; TRBD1 is a possible D gene (6 bases). The CDR3 runs to 13 residues. Germline V gene data show CDR1 as MNHEY and CDR2 as SVGAGI. The ends were cut back, 8 bases at V and 3 bases at J, with 10 bases in the middle. The CDR3: CASAGADTGELFF. For the CDR3, the DNA is TGTGCCAGCGCAGGGGCGGACACCGGGGAGCTGTTTTTT.

The chain combines TRBV28 with TRBJ2-7, with TRBD1 matching over 9 bases. Unmatched junction bases numbered 12, after V lost 7 bases and J lost 5 bases. Germline V CDR1 and CDR2: MDHEN, SYDVKM. This CDR3 has 15 residues. CDR3 DNA: TGTGCCAGCACCGGGCTCACCGGGACAGGGAACGAGCAGTACTTC. Encoded protein: CASTGLTGTGNEQYF.

The V gene is TRBV5-6, the J gene TRBJ2-7; D remains unclear. The CDR3 has 15 residues. The V gene's germline CDR1 is SGHDT and CDR2 YYEEEE. The ends were cut back, 0 bases at V and 3 bases at J, with 13 bases in the middle. This CDR3 reads CASSLGYRTYYEQYF. The CDR3 DNA sequence: TGTGCCAGCAGCTTGGGATACAGAACTTACTACGAGCAGTACTTC.

Points on this clone: This specimen includes other DNA sequences encoding the same CDR3. The chain uses TRBV5-4 and TRBJ2-1; 14 bases match TRBD2. Trimming removed 0 bases from V and 7 bases from J; junction bases left unmatched: 0. Germline CDR1 reads SGHNT; CDR2 reads YYREEE (reference sequence). The CDR3 is 15 residues long. Here the CDR3 DNA reads TGTGCCAGCAGCTTGGGACTAGCGGGGGGGAATGAGCAGTTCTTC. It codes for CASSLGLAGGNEQFF.

The V and J genes are TRBV6-5 and TRBJ1-2, with D maybe TRBD1 (5 bases). Trimming pared 2 bases from V and 2 bases from J, leaving 12 bases between. The CDR3 is made up of 15 amino acids. The germline CDR1 and CDR2 sequences are MNHEY and SVGAGI. The CDR3: CASSYEGAENYGYTF. The CDR3 DNA reads TGTGCCAGCAGTTACGAAGGGGCGGAGAACTATGGCTACACCTTC.

This clone was recorded only once. The J gene is TRBJ2-1, the V gene TRBV5-4, with TRBD1 as a possible D gene (5 bases). The CDR3 spans 15 residues. V was pared by 2 bases and J by 6 bases, with 15 bases between. From germline, CDR1 is SGHNT and CDR2 YYREEE (reference sequence). This chain's CDR3 is CASSFLTGIGNEQFF. The DNA for the CDR3 is TGTGCCAGCAGCTTTCTTACAGGTATTGGCAATGAGCAGTTCTTC. Supplemented by reference TRBV5-4 and TRBJ2-1, the full variable domain reads ETGVTQSPTHLIKTRGQQVTLRCSSQSGHNTVSWYQQALGQGPQFIFQYYREEENGRGNFPPRFSGLQFPNYSSELNVNALELDDSALYLCASSFLTGIGNEQFFGPGTRLTVL.

The chain carries TRBV6-5 and TRBJ2-2; a possible D gene is TRBD2 (5 bases). V shed 0 bases and J shed 4 bases, with 12 bases lying between them. Per germline, CDR1 MNHEY and CDR2 SVGAGI. CDR3 size: 16 residues. The chain's CDR3 is CASSYSNAGPTGELFF. In DNA form, the CDR3 reads TGTGCCAGCAGTTACTCAAACGCGGGTCCCACCGGGGAGCTGTTTTTT.

The rearrangement links TRBV28 to TRBJ2-7; D may be TRBD1 (6 bases). The CDR3 is 13 amino acids. Germline assignment: CDR1 MDHEN and CDR2 SYDVKM. The V gene lost 7 bases and the J gene lost 0 bases, with 10 bases spanning the gap. CDR3 region: CASTGHLSYEQYF. The DNA for the CDR3 is TGTGCCAGCACGGGACACCTCTCCTACGAGCAGTACTTC.

The count of this clone is one. V usage is TRBV19 and J usage is TRBJ2-1, with TRBD2 matching over 9 bases. With 6 bases clipped from V and 7 bases from J, the junction kept 10 bases outside the gene matches. The CDR3 sequence is 15 residues long. CDR1 LNHDA and CDR2 SQIVND come from the germline V gene (reference sequence). The CDR3 is CASSPAGGTGNEQFF. The CDR3 DNA follows: TGTGCCAGTAGCCCGGCGGGGGGGACGGGAAATGAGCAGTTCTTC.

The rearrangement uses TRBV19 and TRBJ2-5; 7 bases fit TRBD2. There are 13 residues in the CDR3. Per the germline V gene, CDR1 is LNHDA and CDR2 is SQIVND (reference sequence). V shed 6 bases, J shed 5 bases, and the junction held 6 bases outside the gene matches. CDR3 residues: CASSRTREETQYF. Here the CDR3 DNA reads TGTGCCAGTAGCAGGACTAGAGAGGAGACCCAGTACTTC.

The chain's CDR3 is CASSLAPGGRPNEKLFF. CDR3 DNA: TGTGCCAGCAGCTTAGCGCCAGGGGGCCGGCCTAATGAAAAACTGTTTTTT. The rearrangement joins TRBV7-2 to TRBJ1-4; 8 bases are shared with TRBD1. The CDR3 covers 17 residues. V trimming: 0 bases; J trimming: 3 bases; junction bases outside the gene matches: 6. The germline V gene has CDR1 SGHTA and CDR2 FQGNSA.

The chain employs TRBV19 and TRBJ1-1; no clear D gene. In germline, CDR1 is LNHDA, CDR2 SQIVND (reference sequence). The CDR3 sequence is 14 residues long. V was trimmed by 5 bases and J by 0 bases, leaving 10 bases between them. The CDR3 region has the DNA TGTGCCAGTAGTTCCGGCAGGTTGAACACTGAAGCTTTCTTT. The encoded protein is CASSSGRLNTEAFF.

The J gene is TRBJ1-1, the V gene TRBV7-9; 8 bases map to TRBD1. The germline CDR1 and CDR2 sequences are SEHNR and FQNEAQ (reference sequence). The CDR3 contains 15 residues. V was clipped by 5 bases and J by 1 base; unmatched bases: 6. The CDR3 region is CASSPRQGPNTEAFF. The CDR3 DNA reads as TGTGCCAGCAGCCCGAGACAGGGGCCGAACACTGAAGCTTTCTTT.

Regarding this clone: Other DNA sequences in the same sample also yield this CDR3. V gene TRBV18 combines with J gene TRBJ1-1, with 7 bases matching TRBD1. The CDR3 consists of 13 residues. Germline assignment: CDR1 KGHSH and CDR2 LQKENI. With 3 bases clipped from V and 4 bases from J, the junction kept 2 bases outside the gene matches. CDR3 sequence: CASSPQGGTEAFF. CDR3 DNA sequence: TGTGCCAGCTCACCCCAGGGGGGCACTGAAGCTTTCTTT.

This clone came up once. The chain is built from TRBV5-1 and TRBJ1-2; 9 nucleotides match TRBD1. Germline V gene data show CDR1 as SGHRS and CDR2 as YFSETQ. J was trimmed by 4 bases and V by 5 bases; bases with no gene match: 9. CDR3 length: 15 residues. CDR3 in amino acids: CASRYDRGSSYGYTF. DNA for the CDR3: TGCGCCAGCAGGTACGACAGGGGGAGCTCCTATGGCTACACCTTC.

In its sample, this clone was seen a few times. The chain recombines TRBV5-1 with TRBJ2-2, with unresolved D. Trimming pared 0 bases from V and 7 bases from J, leaving 10 bases between. This CDR3 contains 14 residues. The germline CDR1 and CDR2 sequences are SGHRS and YFSETQ. The CDR3 DNA sequence: TGCGCCAGCAGCTTGGATCTTAGCAGCGGGGAGCTGTTTTTT. Translating gives CASSLDLSSGELFF. The full variable domain, its missing parts supplied by reference TRBV5-1 and TRBJ2-2, is KAGVTQTPRYLIKTRGQQVTLSCSPISGHRSVSWYQQTPGQGLQFLFEYFSETQRNKGNFPGRFSGRQFSNSRSEMNVSTLELGDSALYLCASSLDLSSGELFFGEGSRLTVL.

This chain's CDR3 is CASSMGQVTGELFF. CDR3 DNA sequence: TGTGCCAGTAGTATGGGCCAGGTCACCGGGGAGCTGTTTTTT. The chain combines TRBV19 with TRBJ2-2; no definite D call. CDR3 size: 14 residues. V lost 3 bases and J 4 bases, leaving 9 bases between the germline ends. In germline, CDR1 is LNHDA, CDR2 SQIVND (reference sequence).

This clone was seen only once. This CDR3 reads CASSADRVSEAFF. The CDR3 bases are TGTGCCAGCTCAGCGGACAGGGTGTCTGAAGCTTTCTTT. The chain carries TRBV18 and TRBJ1-1; 8 bases fit TRBD1. V dropped 5 bases and J dropped 6; count of bases not matched to a gene: 5. Germline CDR1 KGHSH, CDR2 LQKENI. The CDR3 spans 13 residues. Complete variable domain (other parts from reference TRBV18 and TRBJ1-1): NAGVMQNPRHLVRRRGQEARLRCSPMKGHSHVYWYRQLPEEGLKFMVYLQKENIIDESGMPKERFSAEFPKEGPSILRIQQVVRGDSAAYFCASSADRVSEAFFGQGTRLTVV.

With regard to this clone: The germline gene is not matched at one end of the junction; a read error may be the cause. V gene TRBV28 combines with J gene TRBJ1-2; TRBD1 aligns across 10 bases. Germline assignment: CDR1 MDHEN and CDR2 SYDVKM. The CDR3 consists of 16 residues. Here the CDR3 DNA reads TGTGCCAGCACTTTAACCGGGACAGGGGTAGCGTATGGCTACACCTTC. This codes for CASTLTGTGVAYGYTF.

This clone was recorded once. The gene calls are TRBV5-1 and TRBJ1-1; 8 bases are shared with TRBD1. The CDR3 loop spans 15 amino acids. Germline CDR1 and CDR2: SGHRS and YFSETQ. V lost 4 bases to trimming and J lost 11 bases; unmatched junction nucleotides: 16. CDR3 loop: CASSASSGGADRAFF. The CDR3 DNA follows: TGCGCCAGCAGCGCATCCTCAGGGGGCGCCGATCGGGCTTTCTTT.

The chain joins TRBV5-8 to TRBJ1-5, with 10 bases matching TRBD1. This CDR3 is 15 amino acids long. V trimming: 5 bases; J trimming: 3 bases; junction bases outside the gene matches: 5. Germline V lookup: CDR1 SGHTS, CDR2 YDEGEE. The CDR3 spells CASRRDRGINQPQHF. The CDR3 DNA sequence: TGTGCCAGCAGAAGGGACAGGGGTATCAATCAGCCCCAGCATTTT.